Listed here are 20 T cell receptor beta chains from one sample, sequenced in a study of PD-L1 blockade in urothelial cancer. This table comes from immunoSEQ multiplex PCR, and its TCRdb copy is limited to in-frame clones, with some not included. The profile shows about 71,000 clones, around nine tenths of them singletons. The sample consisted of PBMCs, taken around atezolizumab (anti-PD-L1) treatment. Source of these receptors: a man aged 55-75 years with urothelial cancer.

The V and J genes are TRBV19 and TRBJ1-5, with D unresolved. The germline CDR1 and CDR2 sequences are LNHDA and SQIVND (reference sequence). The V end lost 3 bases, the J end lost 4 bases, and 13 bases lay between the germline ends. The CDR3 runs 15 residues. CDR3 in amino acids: CASSIPQSRNQPQHF. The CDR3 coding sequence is TGTGCCAGTAGTATCCCACAGTCGAGAAATCAGCCCCAGCATTTT.

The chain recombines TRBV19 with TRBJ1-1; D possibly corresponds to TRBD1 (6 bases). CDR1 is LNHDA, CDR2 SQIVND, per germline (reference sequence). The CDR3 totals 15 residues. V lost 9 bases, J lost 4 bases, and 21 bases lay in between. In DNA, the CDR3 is TGTGCCAGCTGGGGGGGGGCGGGTTTCTCCACTGAAGCTTTCTTT. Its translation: CASWGGAGFSTEAFF.

Written as DNA, the CDR3 is TGCGCCAGCAGCGGGGGACTAGCCGACACAGATACGCAGTATTTT. It specifies CASSGGLADTDTQYF. This rearrangement joins TRBV5-1 to TRBJ2-3; 9 positions match TRBD2. The germline gives CDR1 SGHRS, CDR2 YFSETQ. This CDR3 is built from 15 residues. The ends lost 4 bases at V and 2 bases at J; junction bases unmatched: 5.

CDR3 region: CASSLVSGAGGIQYF. DNA for the CDR3: TGCGCCAGCAGCTTGGTGTCCGGGGCAGGGGGCATTCAGTACTTC. This chain links TRBV5-1 with TRBJ2-4; 7 bases agree with TRBD1. The CDR3 spans 15 residues. Per the germline V gene, CDR1 is SGHRS and CDR2 is YFSETQ. J gave up 9 bases and V 0 bases, and 9 bases lay outside the gene matches.

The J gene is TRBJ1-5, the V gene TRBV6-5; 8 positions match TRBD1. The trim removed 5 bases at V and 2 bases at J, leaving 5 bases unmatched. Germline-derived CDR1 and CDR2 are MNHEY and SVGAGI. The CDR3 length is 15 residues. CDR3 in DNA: TGTGCCAGCAGTCCTGACAGGGGTGGCAATCAGCCCCAGCATTTT. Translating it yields CASSPDRGGNQPQHF.

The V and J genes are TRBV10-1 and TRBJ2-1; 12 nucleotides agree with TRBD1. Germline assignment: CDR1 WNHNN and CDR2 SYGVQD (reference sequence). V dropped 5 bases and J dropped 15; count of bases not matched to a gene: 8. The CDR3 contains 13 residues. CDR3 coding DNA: TGCGCCAGCAGTTTGGGGACAGGGGGCGTTTTGTTCTTC. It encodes CASSLGTGGVLFF.

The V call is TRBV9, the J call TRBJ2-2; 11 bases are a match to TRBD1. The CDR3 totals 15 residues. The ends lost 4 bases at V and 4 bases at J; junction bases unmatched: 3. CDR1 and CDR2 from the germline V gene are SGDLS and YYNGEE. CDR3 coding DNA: TGTGCCAGCAGCCCCGGGACAGGGGGCACCGGGGAGCTGTTTTTT. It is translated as CASSPGTGGTGELFF. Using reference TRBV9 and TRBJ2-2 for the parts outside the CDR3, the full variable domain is DSGVTQTPKHLITATGQRVTLRCSPRSGDLSVYWYQQSLDQGLQFLIQYYNGEERAKGNILERFSAQQFPDLHSELNLSSLELGDSALYFCASSPGTGGTGELFFGEGSRLTVL.

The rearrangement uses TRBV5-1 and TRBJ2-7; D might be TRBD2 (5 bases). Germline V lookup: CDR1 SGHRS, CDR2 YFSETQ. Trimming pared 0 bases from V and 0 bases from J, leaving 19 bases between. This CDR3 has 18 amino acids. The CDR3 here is CASSLAGDWSGSSYEQYF. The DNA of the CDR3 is TGCGCCAGCAGCTTGGCCGGGGATTGGTCGGGGAGCTCCTACGAGCAGTACTTC.

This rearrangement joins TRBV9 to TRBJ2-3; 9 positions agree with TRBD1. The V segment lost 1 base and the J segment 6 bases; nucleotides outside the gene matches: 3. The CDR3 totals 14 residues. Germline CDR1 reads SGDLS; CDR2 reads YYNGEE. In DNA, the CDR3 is TGTGCCAGCAGCGTACGACAGGGGGAGGATACGCAGTATTTT. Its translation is CASSVRQGEDTQYF.

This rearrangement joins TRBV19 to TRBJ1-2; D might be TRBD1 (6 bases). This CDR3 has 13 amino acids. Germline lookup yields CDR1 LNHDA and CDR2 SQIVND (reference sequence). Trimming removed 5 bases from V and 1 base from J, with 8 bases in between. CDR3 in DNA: TGTGCCAGTAGTGACAGGAGTAACTATGGCTACACCTTC. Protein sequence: CASSDRSNYGYTF.

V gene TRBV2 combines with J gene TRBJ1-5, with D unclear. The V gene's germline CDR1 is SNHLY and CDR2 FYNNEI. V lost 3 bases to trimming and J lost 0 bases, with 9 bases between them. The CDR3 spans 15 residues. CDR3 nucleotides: TGTGCCAGCAGTGAGTCGGGGTTTAGCAATCAGCCCCAGCATTTT. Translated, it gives CASSESGFSNQPQHF.

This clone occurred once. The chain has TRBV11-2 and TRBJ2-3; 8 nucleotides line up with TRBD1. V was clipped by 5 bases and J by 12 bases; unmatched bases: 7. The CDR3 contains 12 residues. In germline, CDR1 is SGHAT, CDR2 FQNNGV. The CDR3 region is CASSPSDRVQYF. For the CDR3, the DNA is TGTGCCAGCAGCCCCTCGGACAGGGTTCAGTATTTT.

CDR3 bases: TGTGCCTCGCAACTAGCGGGGGGGCCTATGGATGAGCAGTTCTTC. Translating it yields CASQLAGGPMDEQFF. The chain uses TRBV30 and TRBJ2-1, with 13 positions matching TRBD2. Germline CDR1 and CDR2: GTSNPN and SVGIG (reference sequence). V lost 7 bases and J lost 8; bases outside the gene matches: 11. The CDR3 totals 15 residues.

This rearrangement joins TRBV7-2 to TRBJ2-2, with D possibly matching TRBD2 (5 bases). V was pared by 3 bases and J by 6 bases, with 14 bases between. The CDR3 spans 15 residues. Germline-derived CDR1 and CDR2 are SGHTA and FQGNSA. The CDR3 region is CASSFYRESAGELFF. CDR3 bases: TGTGCCAGCAGCTTTTACCGGGAATCGGCCGGGGAGCTGTTTTTT.

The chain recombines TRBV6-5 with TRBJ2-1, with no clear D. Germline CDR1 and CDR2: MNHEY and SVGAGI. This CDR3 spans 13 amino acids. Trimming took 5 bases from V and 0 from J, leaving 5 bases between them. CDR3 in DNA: TGTGCCAGCAGTAGCCGCTCCTACAATGAGCAGTTCTTC. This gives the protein CASSSRSYNEQFF.

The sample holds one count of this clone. CDR3 DNA sequence: TGTGCCAGCAGTCATGGACAAGCAACTAATGAAAAACTGTTTTTT. Its protein is CASSHGQATNEKLFF. V is TRBV6-5 and J is TRBJ1-4, with a possible D match to TRBD1 (5 bases). Germline V CDR1 and CDR2: MNHEY, SVGAGI. The length of the CDR3 is 15 residues. Trimming removed 5 bases at V and 0 bases at J, with 10 bases between.

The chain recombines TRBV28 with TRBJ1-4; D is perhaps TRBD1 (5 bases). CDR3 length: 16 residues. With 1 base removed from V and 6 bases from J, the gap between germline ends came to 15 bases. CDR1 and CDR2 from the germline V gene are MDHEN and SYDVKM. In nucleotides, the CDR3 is TGTGCCAGCAGTTTATTAGTTAGGGGAGGAGATGAAAAACTGTTTTTT. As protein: CASSLLVRGGDEKLFF.

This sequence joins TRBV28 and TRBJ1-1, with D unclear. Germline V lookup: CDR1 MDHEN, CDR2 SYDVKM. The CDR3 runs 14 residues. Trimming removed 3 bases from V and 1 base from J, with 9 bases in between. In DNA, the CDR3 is TGTGCCAGCAGTTTTAGGGAGGGGAACACTGAAGCTTTCTTT. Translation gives CASSFREGNTEAFF.

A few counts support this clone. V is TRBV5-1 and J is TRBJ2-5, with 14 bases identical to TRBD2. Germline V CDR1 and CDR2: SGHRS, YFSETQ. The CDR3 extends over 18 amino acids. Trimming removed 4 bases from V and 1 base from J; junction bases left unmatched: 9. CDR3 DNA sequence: TGCGCCAGCAGCCCAGGACTAGCGGGGGGAATTATCCAAGAGACCCAGTACTTC. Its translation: CASSPGLAGGIIQETQYF.

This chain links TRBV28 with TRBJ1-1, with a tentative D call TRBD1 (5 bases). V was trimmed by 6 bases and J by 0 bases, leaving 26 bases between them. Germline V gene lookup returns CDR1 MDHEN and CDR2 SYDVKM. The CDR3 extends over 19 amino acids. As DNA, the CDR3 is TGTGCCAGCAGCCCCAGGTATTATAGGGGTCCAGCAATGAACACTGAAGCTTTCTTT. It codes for CASSPRYYRGPAMNTEAFF.